This T cell receptor beta chain was identified in a study of cytomegalovirus exposure and HLA in healthy donors (dated 2017 in TCRdb). For the wider study: An earlier analysis of approximately 590 of the donors reported 276 Gb of sequence data and 117 million unique TCR beta sequences from some 180 million T cells. Rather than drawing on any new phenotypic data, the later analysis identified candidate immune exposures from TCR beta sequences and the way those sequences occurred across donors. The number of donors typed differed by locus, with roughly 629-640 for A, B, C, DRB1 and DQB1, around 500 for DQA1, over 600 for DPA1, and some 450 for DPB1. To predict cytomegalovirus infection status, the study combined high-throughput TCR immunosequencing, statistical association of individual TCRs with disease status, and machine learning. The study aimed to test whether cataloging public T cell receptors could reveal signatures of past pathogen exposure. In an earlier analysis of 587 of the donors, high-throughput TCR beta sequencing was used to judge whether each TCR beta V gene segment behaved as functional or pseudogenic. The T cell repertoires of some 700 subjects were profiled by immunosequencing and related to cytomegalovirus serostatus. Among almost 400 genotyped donors of the cohort, an average of roughly 240,000 unique TCR beta nucleotide sequences were sequenced per donor, roughly 20% of them non-productive. Genome-wide SNP genotypes for about three fifths of the roughly 670 donors were used in a later genetic analysis, which treated that subset as a discovery cohort. A later analysis re-examined previously published TCR beta repertoires from 600 to 700 donors and added high-resolution HLA genotyping to investigate patterns of TCR occurrence. An early release covering roughly 600 HLA-typed donors comprised approximately 290 gigabases of sequencing data and 85 million to 100 million unique TCR sequences. Among the roughly 410 genotyped donors, approximately 77% belonged to the genetic ancestry cluster associated with self-reported Caucasian donors. A handful of DR-DQ haplotypes were treated as single units for association and clustering because of strong linkage in the cohort. HLA typing covered class I and class II loci at four-digit resolution. In addition to the first cohort of around 670 subjects, a separate validation cohort of approximately 130 different subjects was used. Donor age, sex, ethnicity and CMV serostatus were compiled alongside the repertoire data. All discovery cohort repertoires had been generated on a single sequencing platform. General study outcomes and caveats: The only immune exposure information available for the cohort was CMV serostatus. Across donors, most TCR sequences were observed very rarely, whereas some public TCRs were present in many individuals. In a later analysis, TCR association rates were found to vary across HLA loci, with the most associated TCRs seen for DRB1 alleles and the fewest for HLA-C alleles. This cohort had only TCR beta chains sequenced, and the lack of alpha or paired-chain data limited which features could be detected. A further reported finding was that TCR beta sequences accurately predicted the HLA-A and HLA-B alleles for most subjects in the first cohort. Presence/absence analyses assumed roughly uniform sequencing depth across donors, an assumption that may not hold. In a later genetic analysis, a missense DCLRE1C variant was associated with V-gene and J-gene trimming of TCR beta chains, and the association was replicated in an independent cohort. Linkage disequilibrium might explain the correlated functional status among segregating V segments, but an unknown experimental factor could not be ruled out. Compared with equally common non-associated chains, HLA-associated TCR beta chains in a later analysis were more clonally expanded and had lower generation probabilities. A later analysis associated 16,951 TCR beta sequences with specific HLA alleles at a false discovery rate of 0.05. In a later analysis, several top co-occurrence clusters were reported to appear linked to parvovirus B19, influenza, CMV and Epstein-Barr virus. The earlier analysis of a few hundred of the donors excluded roughly 17 rarely observed V segments, including chromosome 9 orphons, because counts were too low. The authors suggested that the approach could potentially be generalized to other disease states and immunological phenotypes. In vitro tests confirmed that three of the cytomegalovirus-associated TCR beta chains recognize cytomegalovirus antigens. The 87-base-pair reads could not distinguish some IMGT-functional V segments, including TRBV6-2 and TRBV6-3, so those segments were excluded. A later genetic analysis reported fewer N-insertions in productive TCRs among donors in an Asian-associated ancestry cluster than the roughly 620-donor mean. HLA typing was unavailable for some donors at each locus, so association tests used only the typed subset. In both the original and validation cohorts, the classifier was reported to diagnose cytomegalovirus status with high specificity and sensitivity. In a later analysis, most CMV-associated TCR beta chains were found to appear HLA-restricted, with HLA associations seemingly driven largely by CMV exposure. A total of 150 to 200 TCR beta chains were listed by the study as associated with cytomegalovirus. The sequencing pipeline was judged likely to have produced a cluster of highly shared sequence variants as a technical artifact. Assigning TCR associations to individual alleles was difficult when HLA alleles, especially DR and DQ, strongly co-occurred. An earlier analysis of roughly 570 of the donors showed that most TCR beta V segments appeared in productive rearrangements either about 90% or about 30% of the time, which broadly matched IMGT annotations.

Note on this clone: No cognate antigen has been identified for it. Qualities for individual bases were not recorded, and no much larger clone is one base off.

In total, roughly 710 healthy bone marrow donors made up the cohort. All cohort members were sampled while nominally healthy, although unrecorded immune exposures were likely present. The donor tested CMV seronegative and was one of the 352 seronegative cohort members. Every donor gave a peripheral blood sample, and the peripheral blood mononuclear cells from that sample were used for TCR beta sequencing. The Qiagen DNeasy Blood Extraction Kit was used to extract genomic DNA from the blood cell samples. The CDR3, cysteine through phenylalanine, is 16 amino acids long. Solely the CDR3 DNA is kept, with 48 bases framed from the first base. From V the trimming removes 0 bases and from J it removes 0 bases, while the gene matches leave 4 bases of the junction unaccounted for. CDR1 and CDR2, looked up from the germline V gene, are SGHRS and YFSETQ. The library was obtained by the immunoSEQ multiplex PCR assay. A mixture of 60 forward primers for TCR Vbeta segments and 13 reverse primers for TCR Jbeta segments was used in the multiplex PCR. A multiplex PCR assay on genomic DNA amplified the CDR3 region of rearranged TCR beta genes. The Illumina HiSeq System was used to sequence the amplified TCR beta libraries as 87-base-pair reads. On the authors' methods: Across the 600 to 700 repertoires, a later analysis counted 60 million to 90 million unique TCR beta chains, some 11 million of which were shared by at least two donors. To remove PCR and sequencing errors, raw reads were error-corrected and collapsed into unique sequences using a nearest-neighbor algorithm that merged closely related sequences. V, D and J gene segments were assigned by aligning CDR3 sequences to IMGT reference sequences. Each retained sequence needed at least a six-nucleotide match to both a V gene segment and a J gene segment. Rearrangements were classified as productive when the CDR3 lacked stop codons and remained in frame with V and J, and all other rearrangements were classified as non-productive. Following IMGT convention, CDR3 was defined as the stretch from the second conserved V-encoded cysteine to the conserved J-encoded phenylalanine. The earlier analysis of a few hundred of the donors excluded any sequence lacking an unambiguous match to a single V gene segment. In an earlier analysis of approximately 590 of the donors, a V segment was called functional when productive rearrangements were above 56.7%, and segregating when the standard deviation between donors exceeded 5%. A statistical classification framework was built to diagnose cytomegalovirus status from the catalog of TCR beta chain sequences. In a later analysis, TCR nucleotide sequences were compared against IMGT/GENE-DB human TR gene sequences so that V and J genes could be assigned. Using the TCRdist pipeline, a later analysis assigned CDR3 sequences along with most-parsimonious VDJ recombination scenarios. In a later analysis, each TCR beta chain was defined by its CDR3 amino acid sequence together with its V-gene family, and reads without a unique V-gene family were excluded. In a later analysis, approximately 640 highly shared, low-generation-probability nucleotide sequences were removed to address suspected cross-contamination and a sequencing artifact. In a later analysis, a clonal expansion index was calculated for each public chain from normalized within-repertoire ranks of inferred template counts. Generation probabilities in a later analysis came from a VDJ recombination model fitted to out-of-frame rearrangements, and those results were checked against IGoR. Hypergeometric tests were used in a later analysis to score TCR-TCR, TCR-HLA and TCR-CMV co-occurrence, with a repertoire-size bias correction applied to the TCR pairs. False discovery rates were estimated in a later analysis by permuting HLA or CMV assignments 20 times. In a later analysis, co-occurring TCRs were grouped using DBSCAN, with TCRdist sequence similarity added in when clustering inside HLA-allele-positive subsets. Co-occurrence clustering excluded repertoires with fewer than 30,000 or more than 120,000 public chains, plus five with anomalous nucleotide sharing. The clones in this table, taken by TCRdb from immuneACCESS, are in-frame only. Not every clone is retained; where verified, under half of the shortfall comes from an unresolved V gene, and the cause of the rest is unknown. Clone size and the V and J calls come from that table; the DNA yielded D and trimming. In this sample the table shows some 110,000 clones, roughly 69% of which occur a single time. The ten biggest clones cover roughly 2.4% of the sample.

Source material: PBMCs. The sequence derives from a woman aged 25-40 years in good health and CMV-seronegative. The chain uses TRBV5-1 and TRBJ2-3; 7 central bases correspond to TRBD1. In nucleotides, the sequence is TGCGCCAGCAGCTTGGCATACAGGGGTAGCACAGATACGCAGTATTTT. Translated, this is CASSLAYRGSTDTQYF. The reference TRBV5-1 and TRBJ2-3 proteins fill in what lies around the CDR3, so the full variable domain reads KAGVTQTPRYLIKTRGQQVTLSCSPISGHRSVSWYQQTPGQGLQFLFEYFSETQRNKGNFPGRFSGRQFSNSRSEMNVSTLELGDSALYLCASSLAYRGSTDTQYFGPGTRLTVL.